This is a list of T cell receptor beta chains from one sample in a study of blood T cell repertoires in COVID-19. Generated by immunoSEQ multiplex PCR, the TCRdb table keeps only in-frame clones and is missing some. The data contain about 320,000 clones, under 95% of them singletons. The sequencing sample was made of PBMCs or T cells enriched from blood (not recorded which). The receptors were sampled from a man aged 60 to 75 who had recovered from COVID-19. Both conserved end residues are part of each CDR3. The D gene is left open where the match is weak. The listing skips clone size in some rows; elsewhere it reads once, few, many or a size class.

clone_size | cdr3_length | j_call | d_call | v_call | cdr3_aa | cdr3_nt
. | 15 | TRBJ1-2 | TRBD1 | TRBV6-2/TRBV6-3 | CASSRDSVPNYGYTF | TGTGCCAGCAGCAGGGACAGCGTCCCTAACTATGGCTACACCTTC
. | 16 | TRBJ1-2 | TRBD1 | TRBV28 | CASSSGTGATNYGYTF | TGTGCCAGCAGTTCCGGGACAGGCGCGACTAACTATGGCTACACCTTC
. | 15 | TRBJ2-5 | . | TRBV2 | CASRNEGLGKETQYF | TGTGCCAGCAGGAATGAGGGACTGGGGAAAGAGACCCAGTACTTC
. | 13 | TRBJ1-1 | . | TRBV27 | CASSPGGGGDAFF | TGTGCCAGCAGTCCAGGCGGCGGGGGCGACGCTTTCTTT
. | 16 | TRBJ2-7 | TRBD2 | TRBV5-1 | CASSLGTSGISYEQYF | TGCGCCAGCAGCTTAGGGACTAGCGGGATATCCTACGAGCAGTACTTC
. | 14 | TRBJ1-2 | TRBD1 | TRBV2 | CASRRQGSDYGYTF | TGTGCCAGCAGACGACAGGGGTCGGACTATGGCTACACCTTC
. | 16 | TRBJ2-3 | TRBD1 | TRBV3-1/TRBV3-2 | CASSQVQGARTDTQYF | TGTGCCAGCAGCCAAGTCCAGGGGGCTCGTACAGATACGCAGTATTTT
. | 15 | TRBJ2-7 | TRBD2 | TRBV7-2 | CASSQTSALSYEQYF | TGTGCCAGCAGCCAGACTAGCGCCCTCTCCTACGAGCAGTACTTC
. | 14 | TRBJ2-7 | TRBD1 | TRBV6-5 | CASRGGQGVYEQYF | TGTGCCAGCAGGGGGGGACAGGGCGTCTACGAGCAGTACTTC
. | 16 | TRBJ1-5 | . | TRBV19 | CASSRGTGSRALPQHF | TGTGCCAGTAGTAGGGGAACAGGTTCCCGAGCATTGCCCCAGCATTTT
. | 14 | TRBJ1-5 | . | TRBV5-1 | CASSWSGGNQPQHF | TGCGCCAGCAGTTGGTCAGGGGGCAATCAGCCCCAGCATTTT
. | 15 | TRBJ2-3 | TRBD1 | TRBV19 | CASSMGTALTDTQYF | TGTGCCAGTAGTATGGGGACAGCCCTCACAGATACGCAGTATTTT
once | 15 | TRBJ1-6 | TRBD1 | TRBV9 | CASSKGQGTNSPLHF | TGTGCCAGCAGCAAAGGACAGGGGACGAATTCACCCCTCCACTTT
. | 13 | TRBJ1-2 | . | TRBV6-5 | CASSTRENYGYTF | TGTGCCAGCAGTACCCGGGAAAACTATGGCTACACCTTC
. | 14 | TRBJ2-7 | . | TRBV4-3 | CASSLSGGSYEQYF | TGCGCCAGCAGCCTCTCGGGTGGCTCCTACGAGCAGTACTTC
. | 13 | TRBJ2-5 | . | TRBV7-9 | CASSLDGGETQYF | TGTGCCAGCAGCTTAGACGGGGGTGAGACCCAGTACTTC
once | 16 | TRBJ2-2 | . | TRBV27 | CASSLGGTMNTGELFF | TGTGCCAGCAGTTTAGGCGGGACGATGAACACCGGGGAGCTGTTTTTT
. | 13 | TRBJ1-5 | . | TRBV27 | CASSWDNNQPQHF | TGTGCCAGCAGTTGGGACAACAATCAGCCCCAGCATTTT
once | 16 | TRBJ1-4 | TRBD1 | TRBV28 | CASSSLQGARREKLFF | TGTGCCAGCAGTTCGCTCCAGGGGGCGCGACGTGAAAAACTGTTTTTT
once | 16 | TRBJ1-5 | . | TRBV21-1 | CASSMGQIGFGQPQHF | TGTGCCAGCAGCATGGGACAGATTGGCTTTGGGCAGCCCCAGCATTTT
. | 14 | TRBJ1-4 | . | TRBV30 | CAWTKQGTNEKLFF | TGTGCCTGGACGAAGCAGGGTACTAATGAAAAACTGTTTTTT
. | 14 | TRBJ2-7 | TRBD1 | TRBV7-9 | CASSLGGQTYEQYF | TGTGCCAGCAGCTTAGGGGGACAGACCTACGAGCAGTACTTC
. | 16 | TRBJ2-1 | TRBD2 | TRBV4-1 | CASSSYGLAGYNEQFF | TGCGCCAGCTCCTCCTATGGGCTAGCGGGCTACAATGAGCAGTTCTTC
. | 14 | TRBJ2-5 | TRBD1 | TRBV11-3 | CASSQTGGWETQYF | TGTGCCAGCAGTCAAACAGGGGGTTGGGAGACCCAGTACTTC
. | 15 | TRBJ2-7 | . | TRBV6-2/TRBV6-3 | CASSRDRAKDYEQYF | TGTGCCAGCAGCAGAGACAGAGCGAAAGACTACGAGCAGTACTTC
once | 16 | TRBJ2-7 | TRBD1 | TRBV5-6 | CASSLAGTGPSYEQYF | TGTGCCAGCAGCTTGGCCGGGACAGGGCCCTCCTACGAGCAGTACTTC